This T cell receptor (beta chain) appears in the sequencing data of a study of blood T cell repertoires in COVID-19. Self-reported history from a screening survey and questionnaire set each donor's cohort. The repertoire was sequenced with immunoSEQ multiplex PCR; TCRdb's copy has only in-frame clones and lacks some. The sample consists of 250,000 to 350,000 clones, around 90% of them appearing once. The source is a woman in her thirties or forties who had recovered from COVID-19. The sample comprised PBMCs or T cells enriched from blood (not recorded which).

CDR3 amino acids: CASKGGRETEAFF. CDR3 nucleotides: TGTGCCAGCAAGGGGGGGCGGGAGACTGAAGCTTTCTTT. V gene TRBV28 combines with J gene TRBJ1-1; possible D gene TRBD1, 6 bases. The V end was cut by 7 bases, the J end by 5 bases, with 14 bases between. This CDR3 has 13 residues. Germline V gene sequence: CDR1 MDHEN, CDR2 SYDVKM.